Sequencing of this T cell receptor beta chain was carried out in a study of blood T cell repertoires in COVID-19. Only in-frame clones appear in the TCRdb table, and some are missing; sequencing was by immunoSEQ multiplex PCR. The repertoire holds about 430,000 clones, approximately 90% seen once, with 0.8% to 0.85% in the top ten. About this clone itself: This clone may be a read error of a much larger clone one base away.

Germline assignment: CDR1 MNHEY and CDR2 SVGAGI. Trimming removed 6 bases from V and 3 bases from J; junction bases left unmatched: 5. The CDR3 length is 15 residues. V usage is TRBV6-5 and J usage is TRBJ2-3; 11 bases align to TRBD2. This sequence was found in a man between 18 and 29 years old with COVID-19, enrolled during active disease. Sequencing was done on a sample of peripheral blood. The CDR3 spells CASRPTSGRTDTQYF. CDR3 sequence (DNA): TGTGCCAGCAGGCCTACTAGCGGGAGAACAGATACGCAGTATTTT.